A single sample is the source of the 21 T cell receptor beta chains below, sequenced in a study of post-analysis software for immune sequencing data. Study-level findings and limits: Patients used about 5 TRBV segments, including TRBV5-6, TRBV5-1 and TRBV20-1, more often than controls.

Unique molecular identifiers were present in the TCR beta cDNA libraries. One entry per CDR3 protein, called by TCRdb with MiXCR from the PCR reads. Of about 540,000 distinct CDR3 sequences in the sample, around a third are singletons; the top ten hold under 7%. No antigen is known for these receptors. The sequenced material came from blood. The receptors here all came from a girl aged 2-17 years with multiple sclerosis.

For this clonotype: At one end the junction does not follow the germline gene, possibly because of a read error. This sequence joins TRBV4-1 and TRBJ1-5; 8 bases fit TRBD1. In germline, CDR1 is MGHRA, CDR2 YSYEKL. The CDR3 runs 14 residues. In nucleotides, the CDR3 is TGCGCCAGCAGCCAAAGGACAGGGAATCAGCCCCGGCATTTT. Translated, it gives CASSQRTGNQPRHF.

In its sample, this clonotype was seen many times. The J gene is TRBJ2-5, the V gene TRBV29-1; D is perhaps TRBD2 (6 bases). The CDR3 spans 13 residues. Germline V lookup: CDR1 SQVTM, CDR2 ANQGSEA. V lost 7 bases, J lost 0 bases, and 12 bases lay in between. The CDR3 spells CSGFGGNQETQYF. CDR3 DNA: TGCAGCGGATTTGGGGGGAACCAAGAGACCCAGTACTTC.

The rearrangement uses TRBV29-1 and TRBJ1-4, with 7 nucleotides matching TRBD1. The J segment lost 7 bases and the V segment lost 7 bases, leaving 12 bases of the junction unmatched. The CDR3 consists of 14 residues. Germline V gene data show CDR1 as SQVTM and CDR2 as ANQGSEA. CDR3 loop: CSATEGARFEKLFF. Written as DNA, the CDR3 is TGCAGCGCCACCGAGGGGGCGCGATTTGAAAAACTGTTTTTT.

This clonotype was observed a handful of times. The chain employs TRBV6-6 and TRBJ1-2; D possibly corresponds to TRBD1 (5 bases). The CDR3 runs to 14 residues. The V gene's germline CDR1 is MNHNY and CDR2 SVGAGI (reference sequence). With 2 bases removed from V and 3 bases from J, the gap between germline ends came to 10 bases. The CDR3, as DNA: TGTGCCAGCAGTTACCCTGGGGGGGACTATGGCTACACCTTC. Encoded protein: CASSYPGGDYGYTF.

This clonotype was seen a handful of times. The chain couples TRBV6-6 to TRBJ2-3, with 9 bases that match TRBD2. Germline V lookup: CDR1 MNHNY, CDR2 SVGAGI (reference sequence). V trimming: 5 bases; J trimming: 3 bases; junction bases outside the gene matches: 12. The CDR3 is made up of 17 amino acids. In DNA, the CDR3 is TGTGCCAGCAGTCCCCGCGGGGGGGGCATAAGTACAGATACGCAGTATTTT. Its translation: CASSPRGGGISTDTQYF.

This clonotype was recorded a few times. The J gene is TRBJ2-5, the V gene TRBV27, with no clear D. This CDR3 comprises 13 residues. Per germline, CDR1 MNHEY and CDR2 SMNVEV (reference sequence). V was pared by 5 bases and J by 2 bases, with 9 bases between. CDR3 nucleotide sequence: TGTGCCAGCAGTCCCTGGCAGCAAGAGACCCAGTACTTC. This encodes CASSPWQQETQYF.

Details on this clonotype: An end of the junction does not agree with germline; a read error may underlie this. This chain uses TRBV6-1 with TRBJ2-3; the D is unclear. CDR3 size: 13 residues. The germline V gene encodes CDR1 MNHNS and CDR2 SASEGT. The CDR3 nucleotides read TGTGCCGGCAGTTTCCACAGCACAGATACGCAGTATTTT. Translated, it gives CAGSFHSTDTQYF.

The chain recombines TRBV3-1 with TRBJ2-5; weak D call: TRBD2 (6 bases). CDR3 length: 16 residues. The germline gives CDR1 LGHDT, CDR2 YNNKEL (reference sequence). V was cut by 4 bases and J by 5 bases, with 20 bases left in between. CDR3 protein: CASSPLPGGALETQYF. The CDR3 coding sequence is TGTGCCAGCAGCCCACTCCCAGGAGGGGCTTTGGAGACCCAGTACTTC.

This clonotype was picked up a small number of times. J is TRBJ1-5 and V is TRBV27; D is uncertain. Trimming removed 4 bases at V and 3 bases at J, with 7 bases between. Per the germline V gene, CDR1 is MNHEY and CDR2 is SMNVEV (reference sequence). CDR3 length: 13 residues. The CDR3 here is CASSSDSNQPQHF. The CDR3 DNA reads TGTGCCAGCAGTTCCGATTCCAATCAGCCCCAGCATTTT.

V usage is TRBV3-1 and J usage is TRBJ2-2; 8 bases fit TRBD2. In germline, CDR1 is LGHDT, CDR2 YNNKEL (reference sequence). This CDR3 contains 17 residues. V was clipped by 1 base and J by 3 bases; unmatched bases: 7. CDR3 region: CASSQVTGGAYTGELFF. The CDR3 DNA is TGTGCCAGCAGCCAAGTGACCGGGGGGGCCTACACCGGGGAGCTGTTTTTT.

The chain joins TRBV12-3 or TRBV12-4 to TRBJ2-7; D is undetermined. V lost 3 bases and J 0 bases, leaving 9 bases between the germline ends. The CDR3 totals 14 residues. CDR3 region: CASSLAVDSYEQYF. The CDR3 nucleotides are TGTGCCAGCAGTTTGGCAGTCGACTCCTACGAGCAGTACTTC.

In this sample, this clonotype turned up a few times. The rearrangement links TRBV4-1 to TRBJ2-3; 7 bases are shared with TRBD1. This CDR3 is built from 16 residues. Germline V gives CDR1 MGHRA, CDR2 YSYEKL. J gave up 6 bases and V 4 bases, and 13 bases lay outside the gene matches. The CDR3 loop is CASSLSHTQGVDTQYF. DNA for the CDR3: TGCGCCAGCAGCCTTTCACATACCCAGGGGGTGGATACGCAGTATTTT.

A few counts support this clonotype. The chain couples TRBV6-1 to TRBJ2-7; 9 nucleotides line up with TRBD1. The germline CDR1 and CDR2 sequences are MNHNS and SASEGT. The CDR3 is 16 amino acids. The V gene end was trimmed by 3 bases and the J gene end by 0 bases; junction bases not matched to a gene: 6. The CDR3 DNA is TGTGCCAGCAGTGATATGGGACAGGGACTCTCCTACGAGCAGTACTTC. Amino acid sequence: CASSDMGQGLSYEQYF.

This clonotype was counted only a few times. The V and J genes are TRBV6-6 and TRBJ2-5; TRBD1 aligns across 9 bases. The CDR3 loop spans 16 amino acids. With V trimmed by 2 bases and J by 2 bases, 6 bases remained unmatched. Germline V CDR1 and CDR2: MNHNY, SVGAGI (reference sequence). CDR3 DNA: TGTGCCAGCAGTTACCGGGGACAGGGAACGCAAGAGACCCAGTACTTC. Translating it yields CASSYRGQGTQETQYF.

This clonotype was seen a handful of times. The chain uses TRBV4-1 and TRBJ2-3; D unresolved. The V end was cut by 2 bases, the J end by 1 base, with 13 bases between. This CDR3 has 16 residues. CDR1 is MGHRA and CDR2 is YSYEKL in the germline V gene. Here the CDR3 reads CASSQLVAVGTDTQYF. The DNA for the CDR3 is TGCGCCAGCAGCCAACTGGTGGCGGTCGGCACAGATACGCAGTATTTT.

The chain uses TRBV10-1 and TRBJ1-5, with 8 bases matching TRBD1. Germline V gene data show CDR1 as WNHNN and CDR2 as SYGVQD (reference sequence). The CDR3 totals 12 residues. Germline trimming cut 9 bases from V and 5 bases from J; bases unmatched to any gene: 3. The CDR3, as DNA: TGCGCCAGGGGACAGGATGATCAGCCCCAGCATTTT. This encodes CARGQDDQPQHF.

This clonotype came up many times. The rearrangement uses TRBV6-5 and TRBJ2-1, with 12 bases identical to TRBD2. Germline V lookup: CDR1 MNHEY, CDR2 SVGAGI. The CDR3 sequence is 14 residues long. V shed 11 bases and J 9 bases; nucleotides not matched to a gene: 11. The CDR3 protein is CAVRLAGVRGEQFF. For the CDR3, the DNA is TGTGCCGTCCGACTAGCGGGGGTCAGGGGTGAGCAGTTCTTC.

The chain carries TRBV9 and TRBJ1-6; no definite D call. V was trimmed by 0 bases and J by 7 bases, leaving 8 bases between them. Germline V lookup: CDR1 SGDLS, CDR2 YYNGEE. The CDR3 consists of 14 residues. CDR3 sequence: CASSVVSRNSPLHF. The CDR3 nucleotides read TGTGCCAGCAGCGTAGTCAGCAGGAATTCACCCCTCCACTTT.

The chain employs TRBV6-2 or TRBV6-3 and TRBJ1-2; D ambiguous. Germline assignment: CDR1 MNHEY and CDR2 SVGEGT. V dropped 5 bases and J dropped 3 bases, with 13 bases sitting between them. This CDR3 spans 14 amino acids. The CDR3 here is CASSLPPNDYGYTF. The CDR3 coding sequence is TGTGCCAGCAGTCTCCCCCCAAATGACTATGGCTACACCTTC.

V gene TRBV7-2 combines with J gene TRBJ2-3; 13 bases are shared with TRBD2. This CDR3 region has 15 residues. V shed 6 bases and J 4 bases; nucleotides not matched to a gene: 4. Germline loops: CDR1 SGHTA, CDR2 FQGNSA. The CDR3 reads CASRRTSGGSDTQYF. The CDR3 nucleotides read TGTGCCAGCAGACGGACTAGCGGGGGTTCAGATACGCAGTATTTT.

The chain recombines TRBV6-1 with TRBJ1-1, with D uncertain. Trimming stripped 4 bases from V and 1 base from J, with 7 bases between. The CDR3 is made up of 13 amino acids. CDR1 is MNHNS and CDR2 is SASEGT in the germline V gene. The CDR3 loop is CASSGPRNTEAFF. The CDR3 DNA reads TGTGCCAGCAGTGGTCCCCGGAACACTGAAGCTTTCTTT.